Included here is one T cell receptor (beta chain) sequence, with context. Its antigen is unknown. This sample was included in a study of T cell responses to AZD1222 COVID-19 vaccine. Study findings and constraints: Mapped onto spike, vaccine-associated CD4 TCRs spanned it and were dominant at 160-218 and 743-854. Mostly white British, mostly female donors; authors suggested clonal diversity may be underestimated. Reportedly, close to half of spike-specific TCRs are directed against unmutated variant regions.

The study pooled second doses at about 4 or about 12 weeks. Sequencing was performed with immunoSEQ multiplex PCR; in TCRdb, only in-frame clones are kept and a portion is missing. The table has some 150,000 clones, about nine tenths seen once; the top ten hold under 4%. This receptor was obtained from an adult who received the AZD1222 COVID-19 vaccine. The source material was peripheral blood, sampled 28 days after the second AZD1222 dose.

The CDR3 nucleotides read TGTGCCAGCGTGCCCAGGGACCTAAACTACGAGCAGTACTTC. This codes for CASVPRDLNYEQYF. The chain has TRBV11-2 and TRBJ2-7, with D tentatively TRBD1 or TRBD2 (5 bases each). Looked up from germline, CDR1 is SGHAT and CDR2 is FQNNGV. This CDR3 contains 14 residues. The V and J ends lost 8 bases and 3 bases respectively, with 17 bases between them.